This T cell receptor (beta chain) was documented in a study of blood T cells in healthy people across ages. General study results and limits: A strong correlation was seen between TCR beta diversity and naive T cell percentage.

A second 7 to 11 cycle PCR used barcoded and J-beta primers. Using its own MiXCR run on the 5' RACE reads, TCRdb lists one record per CDR3 protein. The sample yields over a million distinct CDR3 sequences, roughly 40% seen once. On this clonotype: The antigen remains unidentified.

From germline, CDR1 is MGHRA and CDR2 YSYEKL. The V end was cut by 2 bases, the J end by 0 bases, with 14 bases between. This CDR3 region has 16 residues. The TCR was taken from a woman between 18 and 30 years old in good health. Sequenced material: blood. The chain uses TRBV4-1 and TRBJ2-7, with D possibly TRBD1 on 5 matching bases. The CDR3 loop reads CASSQSWGPNSYEQYF. For the CDR3, the DNA is TGCGCCAGCAGCCAAAGTTGGGGCCCGAACTCCTACGAGCAGTACTTC.